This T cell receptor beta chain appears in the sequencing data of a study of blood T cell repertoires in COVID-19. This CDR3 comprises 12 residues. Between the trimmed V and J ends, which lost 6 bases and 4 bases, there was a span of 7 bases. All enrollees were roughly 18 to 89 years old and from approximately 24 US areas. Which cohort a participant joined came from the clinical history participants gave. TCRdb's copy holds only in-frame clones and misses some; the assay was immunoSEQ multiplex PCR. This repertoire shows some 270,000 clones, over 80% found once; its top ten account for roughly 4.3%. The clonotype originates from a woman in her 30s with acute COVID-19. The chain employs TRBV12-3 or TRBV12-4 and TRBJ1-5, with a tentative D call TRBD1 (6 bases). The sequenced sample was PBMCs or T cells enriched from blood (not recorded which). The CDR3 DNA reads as TGTGCCAGCAGCGACAGGAATCAGCCCCAGCATTTT. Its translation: CASSDRNQPQHF.